Listed below are T cell receptor beta chains from one sample, sequenced in a study of T cell changes during pregnancy in multiple sclerosis. The assay was immunoSEQ multiplex PCR, and TCRdb's table has in-frame clones only and misses some. The table has about 25,000 clones, around nine tenths seen once. This material consisted of CD8+ T cells from peripheral blood mononuclear cells, taken in the third trimester of pregnancy. These receptors all come from a female donor in good health, enrolled as a control in a pregnancy study. Both conserved end residues are part of each CDR3. D genes are given only for firm matches. Expanded clones are given a class, and other clones once, few, many or no size at all.

>once|.|TRBJ1-1|TRBV15
TGTGCCACCAGCTCCCGTGGGGGGGTCCCCACTGAAGCTTTCTTT
CATSSRGGVPTEAFF
>once|.|TRBJ2-3|TRBV5-1
TGCGCCAGCAGCTTGGTGGTAGGAGGGACAGATACGCAGTATTTT
CASSLVVGGTDTQYF
>few|TRBD2|TRBJ2-3|TRBV6-6
TGTGCCAGCAGTACCGGGACTACTAGCACAGATACGCAGTATTTT
CASSTGTTSTDTQYF
>.|.|TRBJ1-4|TRBV6-5
TGTGCCAGCAGTTACGCGGGCGAAAAACTGTTTTTT
CASSYAGEKLFF
>.|.|TRBJ2-7|TRBV7-9
TGTGCCAGCAGCTTAGGCCCAAACCCCGGGACGGGGGACTACGAGCAGTACTTC
CASSLGPNPGTGDYEQYF
>.|TRBD1|TRBJ2-3|TRBV4-2
TGTGCCAGCAGCAAGGACAGGGGAGGTCCGGATACGCAGTATTTT
CASSKDRGGPDTQYF
>.|TRBD2|TRBJ2-7|TRBV7-6
TGTGCCAGCAGCCAACGCGGGACTAGCGGTGGTTACGAGCAGTACTTC
CASSQRGTSGGYEQYF
>.|TRBD1|TRBJ2-7|TRBV29-1
TGCAGCGTACGGACAGGCCTTAGCGTCGAGCAGTACTTC
CSVRTGLSVEQYF
>.|.|TRBJ2-7|TRBV6-1
TGTGCCAGCAGCCCGGGGGACCGCTCCTACGAGCAGTACTTC
CASSPGDRSYEQYF
>.|.|TRBJ2-6|TRBV6-1
TGTGCCAGCAGTGAAGGGAGCTCTGGGGCCAACGTCCTGACTTTC
CASSEGSSGANVLTF
>.|.|TRBJ2-3|TRBV10-3
TGTGCCATCAGGTCGGGGAGCACAGATACGCAGTATTTT
CAIRSGSTDTQYF
>.|TRBD1|TRBJ1-5|TRBV30
TGTGCCTGGAGCGCAGGGGGCCGGGAGGCCCAGCATTTT
CAWSAGGREAQHF
>.|TRBD2|TRBJ2-5|TRBV15
TGTGCCACCCTAGCGGGGGGCTCAGAGACCCAGTACTTC
CATLAGGSETQYF
>.|TRBD2|TRBJ2-7|TRBV4-1
TGCGCCAGCAGCCGGGGAGGGGACGAGCAGTACTTC
CASSRGGDEQYF
>once|TRBD2|TRBJ2-7|TRBV5-6
TGTGCCAGCAGCTTGGGGGTAGCGGGGGGGTACGAGCAGTACTTC
CASSLGVAGGYEQYF
>.|.|TRBJ2-7|TRBV7-6
TGTGCCAGCAGCTTAGATCGCGGCAGGGTCCACGAGCAGTACTTC
CASSLDRGRVHEQYF
>.|TRBD2|TRBJ2-3|TRBV6-4
TGTGCCAGCAGTGACTCAGCGGGGGGGGAGACAGATACGCAGTATTTT
CASSDSAGGETDTQYF
>.|TRBD2|TRBJ2-2|TRBV27
TGTGCCAGCAGCGTACTAGCGGTAAACACCGGGGAGCTGTTTTTT
CASSVLAVNTGELFF
>.|.|TRBJ2-2|TRBV6-4
TGTGCCAGCAGTGAGGAAACCGGGAAGGCCGGGGAGCTGTTTTTT
CASSEETGKAGELFF
>.|TRBD1|TRBJ1-1|TRBV5-4
TGTGCCAGCAGATTCGGACAGGGGGCGTTGGTCACTGAAGCTTTCTTT
CASRFGQGALVTEAFF
>.|TRBD2|TRBJ2-1|TRBV5-6
TGTGCCAGCAGCTCGGCGGGAGGGCCCGGGTCCTACAATGAGCAGTTCTTC
CASSSAGGPGSYNEQFF
>.|.|TRBJ2-1|TRBV27
TGTGCCAGCAAACAGGGTTACAATGAGCAGTTCTTC
CASKQGYNEQFF
>.|.|TRBJ2-7|TRBV19
TGTGCCAGTAGTATTGACAGCTACGAGCAGTACTTC
CASSIDSYEQYF
>few|TRBD1|TRBJ2-5|TRBV4-1
TGCGCCAGCAGCCAAGGGTTCACAGGGGGTGGAGAGACCCAGTACTTC
CASSQGFTGGGETQYF
>.|TRBD2|TRBJ2-1|TRBV7-9
TGTGCCAGCAGCTTAGCGGCGGGAGGCCCCTACAATGAGCAGTTCTTC
CASSLAAGGPYNEQFF
>once|TRBD1|TRBJ2-3|TRBV10-3
TGTGCCATCAGAATCCGGGACAGGGGGCCTCGTGGCACAGATACGCAGTATTTT
CAIRIRDRGPRGTDTQYF
>.|.|TRBJ1-1|TRBV5-8
TGTGCCAGCAGATTGGTTTTAGTTCTCGGGGCTTTCTTT
CASRLVLVLGAFF
>.|.|TRBJ1-3|TRBV28
TGTGCCAGCAGTTTAAGTTGGTCGGGAGGAAACACCATATATTTT
CASSLSWSGGNTIYF
>.|TRBD1|TRBJ2-7|TRBV27
TGTGCCAGCAGTCCCGGGACAGGGGGCTACGAGCAGTACTTC
CASSPGTGGYEQYF
>.|.|TRBJ1-2|TRBV20-1
TGCAGTGCTAGCAGGGCGTATGGCTACACCTTC
CSASRAYGYTF
>.|.|TRBJ2-7|TRBV29-1
TGCAGCGTTGCGGCTGAGAGGGGGTTTTTCGAGCAGTACTTC
CSVAAERGFFEQYF
>.|TRBD2|TRBJ2-2|TRBV7-9
TGTGCCAGCAGCTCCGGGACTAGCGGCCACCGGGAGCTGTTTTTT
CASSSGTSGHRELFF
>.|.|TRBJ1-6|TRBV27
TGTGCCAGCAGTTTCAGCTCCTATAATTCACCCCTCCACTTT
CASSFSSYNSPLHF